A single sample is the source of the 5 T cell receptor beta chains below, sequenced in a study of human T cells and chemical hapten exposure. TCRdb re-called the RACE reads through MiXCR, storing one row per CDR3 protein. The sample lists some 180,000 distinct CDR3 sequences; 20% to 25% were seen once. Time point specified: patch test 1, 2 weeks after DPC sensitization. As for treatment: therapeutic diphenylcyclopropenone sensitization with weekly scalp DPC. The input for sequencing was whole blood, taken in connection with sensitization to the hapten diphenylcyclopropenone (DPC). These receptor sequences come from a woman between 50 and 59 years old with alopecia areata. Some clones in this sample may be carry-over from other donors' samples.

This clonotype appeared a few times. The rearrangement joins TRBV3-1 to TRBJ1-1; D is perhaps TRBD1 (5 bases). Trimming stripped 2 bases from V and 2 bases from J, with 9 bases between. This CDR3 is built from 14 residues. The germline V gene encodes CDR1 LGHDT and CDR2 YNNKEL (reference sequence). The CDR3: CASSQSRDNTEAFF. As DNA, the CDR3 is TGTGCCAGCAGCCAATCACGGGACAACACTGAAGCTTTCTTT. Supplemented by reference TRBV3-1 and TRBJ1-1, the full variable domain reads DTAVSQTPKYLVTQMGNDKSIKCEQNLGHDTMYWYKQDSKKFLKIMFSYNNKELIINETVPNRFSPKSPDKAHLNLHINSLELGDSAVYFCASSQSRDNTEAFFGQGTRLTVV.

This clonotype has just a few counts. The V gene is TRBV12-3 or TRBV12-4, the J gene TRBJ1-2, with 10 bases identical to TRBD1. V was clipped by 2 bases and J by 2 bases; unmatched bases: 2. The length of the CDR3 is 15 residues. The CDR3 is CASSLMGQGNYGYTF. The DNA of the CDR3 is TGTGCCAGCAGTTTAATGGGACAGGGGAACTATGGCTACACCTTC.

V is TRBV7-6 and J is TRBJ2-2; TRBD1 matches at 7 bases. The CDR3 contains 15 residues. V shed 2 bases, J shed 4 bases, and the junction held 4 bases outside the gene matches. Germline CDR1 reads SGHVS; CDR2 reads FNYEAQ. CDR3 sequence reads: CASSLRGQGTGELFF. The CDR3 nucleotides read TGTGCCAGCAGCTTAAGGGGGCAGGGCACCGGGGAGCTGTTTTTT.

The rearrangement links TRBV4-1 to TRBJ2-1; perhaps TRBD2 as D (6 bases). V was clipped by 8 bases and J by 0 bases, with 14 bases between them. In germline, CDR1 is MGHRA, CDR2 YSYEKL. CDR3 length: 15 residues. The CDR3 reads CASSGALLSYNEQFF. The CDR3 DNA is TGCGCCAGCTCGGGAGCACTACTCTCCTACAATGAGCAGTTCTTC.

This clonotype has more than one count but fewer than ten. The rearrangement joins TRBV10-3 to TRBJ1-1; a weak D match, TRBD1 (5 bases). The CDR3 consists of 12 residues. V lost 8 bases to trimming and J lost 0 bases, with 7 bases between them. Germline CDR1 and CDR2: ENHRY and SYGVKD. DNA of the CDR3: TGTGCCATCGCAGGGATGAACACTGAAGCTTTCTTT. It is translated as CAIAGMNTEAFF.